The subject of this entry is one T cell receptor (beta chain). Its antigen remains unidentified. The data were obtained in a study of CD8+ T cells in alopecia areata. From germline, CDR1 is MGHRA and CDR2 YSYEKL. Trimming left V 0 bases short and J 5 bases short, with 7 bases between. The CDR3 totals 14 residues. Alopecia areata patients gave lesional scalp punch biopsies and peripheral blood samples. Sorted out of PBMCs were CD4+ T cells and CD8+ T cells. Study results and caveats: TCR sharing was clearer in mice than between patients, perhaps partly owing to patient HLA diversity.

The authors extracted RNA and reverse transcribed it into cDNA as the sequencing template. Using immunoSEQ multiplex PCR, the repertoire was profiled, and TCRdb retains in-frame clones only, with some absent. The table includes over 150,000 clones, around 63% detected once. The chain couples TRBV4-1 to TRBJ1-4; D not certain. The sequence came from a human donor with alopecia areata. The starting material was CD4+ T cells sorted from blood, obtained at week 0. The DNA for the CDR3 is TGCGCCAGCAGCCAAGAACAGACCAATGAAAAACTGTTTTTT. Translation: CASSQEQTNEKLFF.